This T cell receptor (beta chain) appears in the sequencing data of a study of cytomegalovirus exposure and HLA in healthy donors. Points from the study as a whole: The authors assumed roughly uniform sequencing depth across donors for presence/absence analyses. Being productive about 90% or about 30% of the time was typical of most TCR beta V segments in an earlier analysis. Per published reports, the classifier diagnosed cytomegalovirus status with high specificity and sensitivity. Among CMV-associated TCR beta chains, most appeared HLA-restricted in a later analysis.

V lost 2 bases and J 4 bases, leaving 10 bases between the germline ends. Germline V gives CDR1 LNHDA, CDR2 SQIVND (reference sequence). This CDR3 comprises 14 residues. The study ran its PCR with 60 Vbeta and 13 Jbeta primers. Produced via immunoSEQ multiplex PCR; TCRdb's table is partial and in-frame only. This sample has over 100,000 clones; about 78% occur once, and the top ten carry 1.4% to 1.5%. A remark on this clone: Its antigen is unknown.

The gene calls are TRBV19 and TRBJ2-3; the D gene is possibly TRBD1 (5 bases). The sequencing input was PBMCs. This clonotype was obtained from a female donor in good health and CMV-seronegative. CDR3 in amino acids: CASSIWQGADTQYF. In nucleotides, the CDR3 is TGTGCCAGTAGTATATGGCAGGGTGCAGATACGCAGTATTTT. Drawing the rest from reference TRBV19 and TRBJ2-3, the complete variable domain is DGGITQSPKYLFRKEGQNVTLSCEQNLNHDAMYWYRQDPGQGLRLIYYSQIVNDFQKGDIAEGYSVSREKKESFPLTVTSAQKNPTAFYLCASSIWQGADTQYFGPGTRLTVL.